This TCR beta chain was captured by sequencing in a study of lymphopenia after photon versus proton radiotherapy (dated by TCRdb to the late 2010s). Regarding the complete study: The immunological effects of photon versus proton radiation therapy were compared in patients with gastrointestinal tumors who developed high-grade lymphopenia. A cohort of about 22 patients with gastrointestinal tumors who received either photon or proton therapy and subsequently developed lymphopenia was included. The goal of the study was to characterize the differences between the two radiation modalities in how they affect the immune system. The study at large found these results: The authors looked at the survival association only in patients who died, and they framed better survival with proton therapy as a possibility rather than a demonstrated result. After the lymphocyte count nadir, repertoires from photon-treated patients showed oligoclonal expansion, particularly of CD8+ Temra cells, and this expansion drove the decline in diversity. Across the cohort, among patients who died, a greater drop in TCR diversity after the nadir was inversely correlated with overall survival time. Proton-treated patients stayed relatively stable during treatment, while photon-treated patients lost naive T cells and TCR diversity and gained effector/memory populations.

A remark on this clone: No cognate antigen has been identified for it. One base away there is no much larger clone; base qualities are not given.

Libraries were made using the immunoSEQ multiplex PCR assay. T cell repertoires were profiled with deep sequencing of rearranged TCR beta loci together with multiparametric flow cytometry. TCRdb re-hosts the immuneACCESS table, in-frame sequences only. Its copies lack some clones; in the studies checked, an unresolved V gene accounts for under half of them, and the cause for the rest is not known. The sample yields about 15,000 clones; 65% to 90% were counted once. In total, the top ten clones hold approximately 10% of the sample. The germline V gene encodes CDR1 GTSNPN and CDR2 SVGIG (reference sequence). The V and J ends are trimmed by 0 bases and 1 base, leaving 12 bases between them. Taken from cysteine to phenylalanine, the CDR3 has 15 residues. Just CDR3 DNA is preserved here, 45 bases in frame from base 1.

The receptor chain draws on TRBV30 and TRBJ1-1; no confident D gene assignment can be made. Sample: peripheral blood, taken from a patient treated with proton-based radiotherapy. The sequence was collected from a man in his 70s with pancreatic cancer. The CDR3 region has the sequence CAWSVRIRWNTEAFF. The DNA is TGTGCCTGGAGTGTGAGGATACGGTGGAACACTGAAGCTTTCTTT. Joined to the reference TRBV30 and TRBJ1-1 proteins, this CDR3 gives the full variable domain: SQTIHQWPATLVQPVGSPLSLECTVEGTSNPNLYWYRQAAGRGLQLLFYSVGIGQISSEVPQNLSASRPQDRQFILSSKKLLLSDSGFYLCAWSVRIRWNTEAFFGQGTRLTVV.